The 25 T cell receptor beta chains reported below all come from one sample, sequenced in a study of blood T cells in healthy people across ages. Then a second PCR, running roughly 7 to 11 cycles, was carried out with a sample-barcoded 5' primer and a J-beta primer mix. Each CDR3 protein is one row after TCRdb ran MiXCR on the 5' RACE reads. The sample consists of 1.5 million or so distinct CDR3 sequences, roughly 40% of them appearing once. The sequenced sample was blood. The receptors were gathered from a woman aged 18-35 years in good health.

The chain combines TRBV20-1 with TRBJ1-3; D ambiguous. Trimming took off 5 bases at V and 1 base at J, with 6 bases between the two ends. This CDR3 region has 12 residues. The germline V gene encodes CDR1 DFQATT and CDR2 SNEGSKA (reference sequence). This CDR3 reads CSAASSGNTIYF. The CDR3 DNA sequence: TGCAGTGCTGCGAGTTCTGGAAACACCATATATTTT.

V usage is TRBV18 and J usage is TRBJ1-1, with D possibly matching TRBD1 (5 bases). The CDR3 is 14 amino acids. CDR1 is KGHSH, CDR2 LQKENI, per germline. The V end was cut by 0 bases, the J end by 5 bases, with 10 bases between. In DNA, the CDR3 is TGTGCCAGCTCACCACCGGGGGAAGGAACTGAAGCTTTCTTT. This sequence encodes CASSPPGEGTEAFF.

This clonotype was observed a handful of times. The V call is TRBV20-1, the J call TRBJ2-3; D gene ambiguous. Trimming left V 6 bases short and J 5 bases short, with 18 bases between. This CDR3 region has 14 residues. CDR1 and CDR2 (germline): DFQATT, SNEGSKA (reference sequence). DNA of the CDR3: TGCAGTGCCACCTCCCTGGAGCGCGGAGATACGCAGTATTTT. Protein sequence: CSATSLERGDTQYF.

J is TRBJ2-1 and V is TRBV4-1; the match to TRBD2 covers 8 bases. V lost 0 bases and J lost 4; bases outside the gene matches: 14. This CDR3 has 19 residues. Germline values: CDR1 MGHRA, CDR2 YSYEKL. The CDR3 bases are TGCGCCAGCAGCCAAGATAGCGGGGATCCAACCGCCCTATACAATGAGCAGTTCTTC. It translates to CASSQDSGDPTALYNEQFF.

Many counts were recorded for this clonotype. The chain combines TRBV12-3 or TRBV12-4 with TRBJ2-3; tentative D call: TRBD1 (6 bases). The CDR3 consists of 13 residues. With 5 bases removed from V and 6 bases from J, the gap between germline ends came to 12 bases. Here the CDR3 reads CASSVVTGDTQYF. The CDR3 nucleotides read TGTGCCAGCAGTGTTGTAACAGGGGATACGCAGTATTTT.

The rearrangement links TRBV4-1 to TRBJ1-5; D possibly corresponds to TRBD1 (6 bases). Trimming removed 1 base from V and 4 bases from J, with 11 bases in between. CDR1 MGHRA and CDR2 YSYEKL come from the germline V gene. The CDR3 is 15 amino acids. DNA of the CDR3: TGCGCCAGCAGCCAAGTGGGGGCAGGGAATCAGCCCCAGCATTTT. Its protein product is CASSQVGAGNQPQHF.

This clonotype was picked up many times. The chain joins TRBV20-1 to TRBJ1-2; 11 positions match TRBD1. Germline V lookup: CDR1 DFQATT, CDR2 SNEGSKA (reference sequence). J was trimmed by 5 bases and V by 3 bases; bases with no gene match: 5. This CDR3 has 14 residues. CDR3 loop: CSAREDRGQYGYTF. DNA for the CDR3: TGCAGTGCTAGGGAGGACAGGGGGCAATATGGCTACACCTTC.

V is TRBV20-1 and J is TRBJ2-3, with 12 bases that match TRBD2. The CDR3 has 16 amino acids. Per the germline V gene, CDR1 is DFQATT and CDR2 is SNEGSKA (reference sequence). V was pared by 3 bases and J by 6 bases, with 10 bases of the junction left unmatched. The DNA of the CDR3 is TGCAGTGCTAGGCCCACGACTAGCGGGAGCTTTGATACGCAGTATTTT. It is translated as CSARPTTSGSFDTQYF.

There are a few counts of this clonotype. The V gene is TRBV20-1, the J gene TRBJ2-5; D gene uncertain. Trimming removed 0 bases from V and 7 bases from J, with 12 bases in between. The germline V gene encodes CDR1 DFQATT and CDR2 SNEGSKA (reference sequence). The CDR3 runs 13 residues. CDR3 protein: CSARESSVGTQYF. CDR3 DNA: TGCAGTGCTAGAGAGAGTTCGGTTGGGACCCAGTACTTC.

Comment on this clonotype: A read error may produce the germline difference seen at one junction end. The chain couples TRBV4-1 to TRBJ2-1, with 8 bases identical to TRBD2. The CDR3 has 16 residues. Germline V gene sequence: CDR1 MGHRA, CDR2 YSYEKL. The CDR3 region has the DNA TGCGCCAGCAACCAAGATCCCAGCGGGAGTTACAGTGAGCAGTTCTTC. This gives the protein CASNQDPSGSYSEQFF.

The CDR3 loop reads CASSQVAGVPGETQYF. Here the CDR3 DNA reads TGTGCCAGCAGCCAAGTAGCGGGAGTTCCGGGAGAGACCCAGTACTTC. The V call is TRBV4-2, the J call TRBJ2-5, with 9 bases that match TRBD2. The ends lost 1 base at V and 4 bases at J; junction bases unmatched: 7. The CDR3 has 16 residues. CDR1 is LGHNA and CDR2 is YNFKEQ in the germline V gene.

In its sample, this clonotype was seen a few times. This chain joins TRBV27 and TRBJ2-3, with 7 bases that match TRBD1. Unmatched junction bases numbered 9, after V lost 5 bases and J lost 4 bases. The CDR3 runs 15 residues. In germline, CDR1 is MNHEY, CDR2 SMNVEV (reference sequence). The CDR3 DNA sequence: TGTGCCAGCAGTCCGACAGGGCCCGTACCAGATACGCAGTATTTT. Protein: CASSPTGPVPDTQYF.

The J gene is TRBJ2-7, the V gene TRBV20-1, with unresolved D. Trimming left V 0 bases short and J 4 bases short, with 13 bases between. Germline V gives CDR1 DFQATT, CDR2 SNEGSKA (reference sequence). The CDR3 length is 14 residues. CDR3 sequence (DNA): TGCAGTGCTAGAGAGAGACGACTGATTTACGAGCAGTACTTC. As protein: CSARERRLIYEQYF.

This sequence joins TRBV7-9 and TRBJ2-7; TRBD2 matches 10 bases. The CDR3 covers 16 residues. CDR1 is SEHNR, CDR2 FQNEAQ, per germline (reference sequence). Unmatched junction bases numbered 2, after V lost 0 bases and J lost 0 bases. The DNA of the CDR3 is TGTGCCAGCAGCTTAGCTGCTAGCGGGAGCTCCTACGAGCAGTACTTC. Translation gives CASSLAASGSSYEQYF.

The chain combines TRBV20-1 with TRBJ2-7; the D gene is possibly TRBD1 (6 bases). The CDR3 totals 13 residues. From germline, CDR1 is DFQATT and CDR2 SNEGSKA (reference sequence). V lost 3 bases to trimming and J lost 3 bases, with 12 bases between them. CDR3 loop: CSASGGQYYEQYF. The CDR3 coding sequence is TGCAGTGCTAGTGGGGGCCAGTACTACGAGCAGTACTTC.

This clonotype was seen a few times. The chain is built from TRBV3-1 and TRBJ2-7; TRBD2 aligns across 8 bases. CDR1 and CDR2 (germline): LGHDT, YNNKEL (reference sequence). J gave up 2 bases and V 0 bases, and 9 bases lay outside the gene matches. This CDR3 is built from 17 residues. The CDR3 loop reads CASSQDTKRGPTYEQYF. The CDR3 DNA sequence: TGTGCCAGCAGCCAAGACACAAAGCGGGGGCCAACCTACGAGCAGTACTTC.

The V gene is TRBV20-1, the J gene TRBJ2-3; 8 bases agree with TRBD2. The CDR3 consists of 18 residues. The germline V gene encodes CDR1 DFQATT and CDR2 SNEGSKA (reference sequence). Trimming took 0 bases from V and 2 from J; bases not matched to a gene: 13. The CDR3 bases are TGCAGTGCTAGAGATGGCTCGGGAAAGCGGGGGTCCACAGATACGCAGTATTTT. As protein: CSARDGSGKRGSTDTQYF.

This chain links TRBV6-5 with TRBJ2-1, with a tentative D call TRBD2 (6 bases). Germline V lookup: CDR1 MNHEY, CDR2 SVGAGI. With 2 bases removed from V and 5 bases from J, the gap between germline ends came to 10 bases. CDR3 size: 14 residues. The CDR3 region is CASSYGDSDNEQFF. CDR3 in DNA: TGTGCCAGCAGTTACGGGGACTCGGACAATGAGCAGTTCTTC.

The chain carries TRBV15 and TRBJ2-5; D is possibly TRBD1 (6 bases). This CDR3 comprises 16 residues. The V end was cut by 5 bases, the J end by 5 bases, with 21 bases between. The germline gives CDR1 LNHNV, CDR2 YYDKDF (reference sequence). CDR3 sequence (DNA): TGTGCCACCAGCTGTTGCTCACAGGGAAGGTGGGAGACCCAGTACTTC. It is translated as CATSCCSQGRWETQYF.

This chain uses TRBV28 with TRBJ1-5; no clear D gene. Germline CDR1 MDHEN, CDR2 SYDVKM. This CDR3 has 12 residues. V was shortened by 8 bases and J by 5 bases, with 10 bases between the two germline ends. This CDR3 is CASGSPDQPQHF. The CDR3 DNA sequence: TGTGCCAGCGGCTCCCCCGATCAGCCCCAGCATTTT.

This chain uses TRBV19 with TRBJ1-2; possibly TRBD1 for D (5 bases). Germline assignment: CDR1 LNHDA and CDR2 SQIVND (reference sequence). Trimming shortened V by 7 bases and J by 5 bases, and 14 bases separated the two germline ends. The CDR3 sequence is 13 residues long. The CDR3 is CASNPGPGYGYTF. The CDR3 DNA sequence: TGTGCCAGTAACCCGGGCCCAGGGTATGGCTACACCTTC.

This chain uses TRBV12-3 or TRBV12-4 with TRBJ2-1; 7 nucleotides match TRBD2. The CDR3 covers 18 residues. Trimming at V came to 6 bases and at J to 9 bases, leaving 23 bases not matched to a gene. In DNA form, the CDR3 reads TGTGCCAGCAGCCCTAACAATCCTGGACTAGACGCAGGCCTTGAGCAGTTCTTC. It encodes CASSPNNPGLDAGLEQFF.

This clonotype was seen a few times. V gene TRBV14 combines with J gene TRBJ1-2, with TRBD1 matching over 8 bases. The V gene end was trimmed by 4 bases and the J gene end by 1 base; junction bases not matched to a gene: 11. The CDR3 sequence is 17 residues long. Looked up from germline, CDR1 is SGHDN and CDR2 is FVKESK. In DNA form, the CDR3 reads TGTGCCAGCAGCCGACAGGGGAGTCCTTTCTTTAACTATGGCTACACCTTC. It yields the protein CASSRQGSPFFNYGYTF.

The gene calls are TRBV7-9 and TRBJ1-2; D gene unclear. The CDR3 sequence is 18 residues long. Germline V lookup: CDR1 SEHNR, CDR2 FQNEAQ (reference sequence). V shed 1 base and J shed 2 bases, with 20 bases lying between them. CDR3 amino acids: CASSLDPTGVVWNYGYTF. CDR3 coding DNA: TGTGCCAGCAGCTTAGACCCGACTGGTGTGGTATGGAACTATGGCTACACCTTC.

The table lists this clonotype with many counts. Relative to the germline gene, one junction end is altered; a read error may explain this. This sequence joins TRBV5-1 and TRBJ2-7; no definite D call. This CDR3 comprises 11 residues. In germline, CDR1 is SGHRS, CDR2 YFSETQ. The CDR3 nucleotides read TGTGCCAGCAGGAGCTCCTACGAGCAGTACTTC. It yields the protein CASRSSYEQYF.